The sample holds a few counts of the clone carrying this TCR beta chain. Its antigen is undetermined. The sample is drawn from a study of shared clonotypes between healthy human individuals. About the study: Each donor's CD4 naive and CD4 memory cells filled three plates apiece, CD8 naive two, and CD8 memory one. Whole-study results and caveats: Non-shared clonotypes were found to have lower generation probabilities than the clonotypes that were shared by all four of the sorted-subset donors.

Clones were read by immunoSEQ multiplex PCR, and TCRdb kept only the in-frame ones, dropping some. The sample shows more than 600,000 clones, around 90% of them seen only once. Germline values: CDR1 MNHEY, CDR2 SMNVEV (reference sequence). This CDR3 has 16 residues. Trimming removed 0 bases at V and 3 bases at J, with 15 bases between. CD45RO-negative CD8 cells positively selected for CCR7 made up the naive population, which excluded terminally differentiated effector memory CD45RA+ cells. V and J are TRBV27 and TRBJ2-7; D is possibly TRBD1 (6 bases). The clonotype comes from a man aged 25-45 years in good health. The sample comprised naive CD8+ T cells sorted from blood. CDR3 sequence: CASSLSAGVVSYEQYF. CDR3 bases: TGTGCCAGCAGTTTATCAGCAGGGGTCGTAAGCTACGAGCAGTACTTC.